The 11 T cell receptor beta chains presented below share a single source sample, sequenced in a study of human T cells and chemical hapten exposure. The library tagged each cDNA molecule with unique molecular identifiers. Each CDR3 protein is one row after TCRdb ran MiXCR on the reads. Of about 5,200 distinct CDR3 sequences in the sample, approximately 59% were seen once. The treatment: therapeutic diphenylcyclopropenone sensitization with weekly scalp DPC. The sample here was whole blood, taken before DPC sensitization or 2, 6, or about 24 weeks after (not recorded which). The receptors here all came from an adult with alopecia areata. Some clones in this sample may be carry-over from other donors' samples. This table probably holds off-target reads from a library built for another chain.

The chain has TRBV5-5 and TRBJ2-4, with D hard to call. CDR3 length: 15 amino acids. V shed 2 bases and J shed 9 bases, with 18 bases lying between them. Germline values: CDR1 SGHKS, CDR2 YYEKEE (reference sequence). CDR3 in amino acids: CASSFSPTEETIQYF. The CDR3 nucleotides are TGTGCCAGCAGCTTTTCCCCCACCGAGGAGACCATTCAGTACTTC.

The V and J genes are TRBV27 and TRBJ1-1; no clear D gene. CDR3 length equals 13 residues. Trimming pared 1 base from V and 2 bases from J, leaving 5 bases between. CDR1 MNHEY and CDR2 SMNVEV come from the germline V gene (reference sequence). In DNA form, the CDR3 reads TGTGCCAGCAGTTTATTTGAAAACACTGAAGCTTTCTTT. It encodes CASSLFENTEAFF.

The chain couples TRBV19 to TRBJ2-2; TRBD2 agrees at 12 bases. The CDR3 runs 16 residues. Germline V gene sequence: CDR1 LNHDA, CDR2 SQIVND (reference sequence). V shed 6 bases, J shed 3 bases, and the junction held 5 bases outside the gene matches. The CDR3 protein is CASSPRLAGDTGELFF. CDR3 DNA sequence: TGTGCCAGTAGCCCGAGACTAGCGGGGGACACCGGGGAGCTGTTTTTT.

The chain links TRBV11-2 to TRBJ2-1; the D gene is possibly TRBD1 (6 bases). Looked up from germline, CDR1 is SGHAT and CDR2 is FQNNGV. Trimming cost V 4 bases and J 12 bases, with 16 bases left between them. CDR3 length: 13 residues. CDR3 sequence reads: CASSSTGSRGQFF. CDR3 bases: TGTGCCAGCAGCTCGACAGGTAGTAGGGGGCAGTTCTTC.

This clonotype turned up a few times. J is TRBJ2-1 and V is TRBV29-1; maybe TRBD2 (7 bases). CDR1 is SQVTM, CDR2 ANQGSEA, per germline. This CDR3 comprises 14 residues. Trimming took off 6 bases at V and 8 bases at J, with 20 bases between the two ends. The CDR3 spells CSVAERGGFYEQFF. The CDR3, as DNA: TGCAGCGTCGCTGAGAGGGGGGGTTTTTATGAGCAGTTCTTC.

This chain connects TRBV5-1 to TRBJ2-7; 11 nucleotides align to TRBD2. Trimming took 6 bases from V and 5 from J; bases not matched to a gene: 10. The CDR3 runs to 15 residues. CDR1 and CDR2 from the germline V gene are SGHRS and YFSETQ. CDR3 loop: CASTDLSGRAHEQYF. CDR3 in DNA: TGCGCCAGCACCGACCTTAGCGGGAGGGCCCACGAGCAGTACTTC.

This chain links TRBV2 with TRBJ2-3; D might be TRBD1 (6 bases). Trimming took off 5 bases at V and 2 bases at J, with 11 bases between the two ends. CDR3 length: 14 residues. Germline V CDR1 and CDR2: SNHLY, FYNNEI. In nucleotides, the CDR3 is TGTGCCAGCAGTTCGGGACACTACACAGATACGCAGTATTTT. Protein sequence: CASSSGHYTDTQYF.

The chain employs TRBV7-2 and TRBJ2-3; D remains ambiguous. CDR1 is SGHTA, CDR2 FQGNSA, per germline. The CDR3 length is 15 residues. V shed 6 bases and J shed 6 bases, with 19 bases lying between them. CDR3 bases: TGTGCCAGCAGGCCGGTGGATCTCACCGCGGATACGCAGTATTTT. This gives the protein CASRPVDLTADTQYF.

The V and J genes are TRBV6-2 or TRBV6-3 and TRBJ2-1, with 8 bases identical to TRBD2. CDR1 and CDR2 from the germline V gene are MNHEY and SVGEGT. The CDR3 consists of 14 residues. Losses at the gene ends were 2 bases for V and 9 bases for J; bases not matched to a gene: 6. In nucleotides, the CDR3 is TGTGCCAGCAGTTACGCGGGGGGAATGGGTGAGCAGTTCTTC. Translation: CASSYAGGMGEQFF.

This clonotype was detected once. The CDR3 coding sequence is TGTGCCAGCAGCTTAGGGTTCGGGGGAGGACAAGAGACCCAGTACTTC. Protein product: CASSLGFGGGQETQYF. This chain joins TRBV7-2 and TRBJ2-5, with D perhaps matching TRBD2 (6 bases). The ends were cut back, 1 base at V and 2 bases at J, with 14 bases in the middle. The V gene's germline CDR1 is SGHTA and CDR2 FQGNSA. This CDR3 has 16 residues.

The chain is built from TRBV6-1 and TRBJ2-5; D is possibly TRBD1 (5 bases). In germline, CDR1 is MNHNS, CDR2 SASEGT. With 2 bases removed from V and 4 bases from J, the gap between germline ends came to 11 bases. The CDR3 is 14 amino acids. DNA of the CDR3: TGTGCCAGCAGTGAAAGGGGTCCCGGAGAGACCCAGTACTTC. It yields the protein CASSERGPGETQYF.